These 22 T cell receptor beta chains were sequenced from one sample in a study of shared clonotypes between healthy human individuals. TCRdb's table, derived via immunoSEQ multiplex PCR, lists solely in-frame clones and lacks some. Among 490,000 or so clones listed, less than 80% were seen once. Sequencing was done on a sample of PBMCs. The receptors come from a woman aged 40 to 50 in good health. Some clones in this sample may be carry-over from other donors' samples.

The chain recombines TRBV2 with TRBJ1-2; D possibly corresponds to TRBD1 (6 bases). This CDR3 comprises 16 residues. Per the germline V gene, CDR1 is SNHLY and CDR2 is FYNNEI. The V end lost 2 bases, the J end lost 8 bases, and 21 bases lay between the germline ends. CDR3 nucleotide sequence: TGTGCCAGCAGTGAAAACCCCCGGGGGGCAGAGCGCGGCTACACCTTC. Protein product: CASSENPRGAERGYTF. The whole variable domain, remainder taken from reference TRBV2 and TRBJ1-2, is EPEVTQTPSHQVTQMGQEVILRCVPISNHLYFYWYRQILGQKVEFLVSFYNNEISEKSEIFDDQFSVERPDGSNFTLKIRSTKLEDSAMYFCASSENPRGAERGYTFGSGTRLTVV.

This clone was recorded many times. This sample also contains other DNA sequences that code for the same CDR3. This rearrangement joins TRBV13 to TRBJ2-7; possible D gene TRBD2, 6 bases. The CDR3 has 12 amino acids. Germline V CDR1 and CDR2: PRHDT, FYEKMQ (reference sequence). The germline V and J ends were trimmed by 5 bases and 7 bases, with 12 bases remaining between them. The CDR3 loop is CASSPRGLEQYF. CDR3 nucleotides: TGTGCCAGCAGCCCCCGGGGGTTAGAGCAGTACTTC.

This chain connects TRBV7-8 to TRBJ1-1; D call uncertain. Trimming took off 1 base at V and 1 base at J, with 4 bases between the two ends. The CDR3 runs to 13 residues. Germline lookup yields CDR1 SGHVS and CDR2 FQNEAQ. The chain's CDR3 is CASSLGENTEAFF. The CDR3 DNA reads as TGTGCCAGCAGCTTAGGGGAGAACACTGAAGCTTTCTTT.

The CDR3, as DNA: TGTGCCAGCAGTGAAGTAGGACTAGCGGGAGGGTCCTACGAGCAGTACTTC. Translation: CASSEVGLAGGSYEQYF. V gene TRBV2 combines with J gene TRBJ2-7; 15 positions match TRBD2. The V gene's germline CDR1 is SNHLY and CDR2 FYNNEI. The CDR3 has 17 residues. Losses at the gene ends were 1 base for V and 1 base for J; bases not matched to a gene: 2.

The rearrangement uses TRBV7-3 and TRBJ2-7, with D perhaps matching TRBD1 (6 bases). In germline, CDR1 is SGHTA, CDR2 FQGTGA. The V end was cut by 1 base, the J end by 3 bases, with 13 bases between. The CDR3 contains 15 residues. CDR3 DNA sequence: TGTGCCAGCAGCTTAAGCCCAGGGGCAGGCTACGAGCAGTACTTC. It yields the protein CASSLSPGAGYEQYF.

This chain connects TRBV5-5 to TRBJ2-7, with 10 bases matching TRBD1. Germline V CDR1 and CDR2: SGHKS, YYEKEE (reference sequence). This CDR3 is built from 17 residues. With V trimmed by 3 bases and J by 3 bases, 12 bases remained unmatched. CDR3: CASSWITGTGVDYEQYF. The DNA for the CDR3 is TGTGCCAGCAGCTGGATTACCGGGACAGGGGTCGACTACGAGCAGTACTTC.

This chain links TRBV5-1 with TRBJ2-1, with TRBD1 matching over 12 bases. The J segment lost 0 bases and the V segment lost 4 bases, leaving 5 bases of the junction unmatched. The CDR3 length is 17 residues. Germline values: CDR1 SGHRS, CDR2 YFSETQ. In nucleotides, the CDR3 is TGCGCCAGCAGCCTAGGGACAGGGGGCAGCTCCTACAATGAGCAGTTCTTC. Amino acids: CASSLGTGGSSYNEQFF.

The genes are TRBV7-2 and TRBJ2-5; no reliable D call. The CDR3 is 15 amino acids. CDR1 and CDR2 (germline): SGHTA, FQGNSA. V shed 1 base and J shed 1 base, with 10 bases lying between them. The CDR3: CASSLGWSFQETQYF. CDR3 coding DNA: TGTGCCAGCAGCTTAGGTTGGAGTTTCCAAGAGACCCAGTACTTC.

The chain couples TRBV7-3 to TRBJ1-2; D perhaps matches TRBD1 (5 bases). The CDR3 totals 13 residues. CDR1 is SGHTA, CDR2 FQGTGA, per germline. V was clipped by 5 bases and J by 4 bases, with 11 bases between them. Here the CDR3 DNA reads TGTGCCAGCAGCCGCGGGGACGGCTATGGCTACACCTTC. Translating gives CASSRGDGYGYTF.

This clone appeared a single time. V gene TRBV4-2 combines with J gene TRBJ2-7, with a tentative D call TRBD1 (5 bases). This CDR3 spans 15 amino acids. The V gene's germline CDR1 is LGHNA and CDR2 YNFKEQ. Trimming shortened V by 1 base and J by 2 bases, and 12 bases separated the two germline ends. In DNA form, the CDR3 reads TGTGCCAGCAGCCAAGGGGTAGGGGCCCCCTACGAGCAGTACTTC. Its translation is CASSQGVGAPYEQYF.

J is TRBJ2-2 and V is TRBV5-1; 8 nucleotides agree with TRBD2. Germline V gene data show CDR1 as SGHRS and CDR2 as YFSETQ. CDR3 size: 17 residues. With 9 bases clipped from V and 3 bases from J, the junction kept 16 bases outside the gene matches. The CDR3 nucleotides read TGCGCCACCGCAGAGTCCAGGACTAGCACAGACACCGGGGAGCTGTTTTTT. Translation gives CATAESRTSTDTGELFF.

This clone turned up a few times. The chain recombines TRBV28 with TRBJ1-5, with D unresolved. V dropped 4 bases and J dropped 7 bases, with 17 bases sitting between them. CDR1 and CDR2 from the germline V gene are MDHEN and SYDVKM. This CDR3 is 15 amino acids long. In DNA form, the CDR3 reads TGTGCCAGCAGTTCTCCGCTTAACGGCGGGCAGCCCCAGCATTTT. It specifies CASSSPLNGGQPQHF.

This clone was seen a handful of times. The V gene is TRBV4-2, the J gene TRBJ1-4; D ambiguous. V was clipped by 0 bases and J by 3 bases, with 14 bases between them. In germline, CDR1 is LGHNA, CDR2 YNFKEQ. The CDR3 contains 17 residues. CDR3 sequence: CASSQDISRAANEKLFF. In DNA form, the CDR3 reads TGTGCCAGCAGCCAAGATATCTCTAGGGCTGCTAATGAAAAACTGTTTTTT.

The chain uses TRBV7-9 and TRBJ2-7; tentative D call: TRBD2 (6 bases). CDR1 is SEHNR and CDR2 is FQNEAQ in the germline V gene (reference sequence). V shed 5 bases and J shed 5 bases, with 22 bases lying between them. The CDR3 is 16 amino acids. In DNA, the CDR3 is TGTGCCAGCAGCCCGGGGGTCGTGGGGACGGTACACGAGCAGTACTTC. Translation gives CASSPGVVGTVHEQYF.

This clone has just one count. The V call is TRBV2, the J call TRBJ2-6; 10 bases fit TRBD2. The CDR3 spans 19 residues. The germline V gene has CDR1 SNHLY and CDR2 FYNNEI. The V gene end was trimmed by 6 bases and the J gene end by 0 bases; junction bases not matched to a gene: 11. The CDR3 loop is CASRTSLAGASSGANVLTF. The CDR3 bases are TGTGCCAGCAGAACGTCCCTAGCGGGGGCTAGCTCTGGGGCCAACGTCCTGACTTTC.

The chain recombines TRBV7-2 with TRBJ2-5; D may match TRBD1 or TRBD2 (5 bases each). This CDR3 contains 14 residues. CDR1 is SGHTA, CDR2 FQGNSA, per germline. Trimming removed 5 bases from V and 4 bases from J, with 14 bases in between. The CDR3, as DNA: TGTGCCAGCAGCCGCGAGTGGGACCCAGAGACCCAGTACTTC. Protein product: CASSREWDPETQYF.

V is TRBV5-4 and J is TRBJ2-1, with 12 bases matching TRBD2. V lost 3 bases and J lost 7; bases outside the gene matches: 5. The CDR3 runs to 15 residues. CDR1 is SGHNT and CDR2 is YYREEE in the germline V gene (reference sequence). In DNA form, the CDR3 reads TGTGCCAGCAGCTCTTTTGGACTAGCGGGAAATGAGCAGTTCTTC. Its translation is CASSSFGLAGNEQFF.

The chain employs TRBV5-1 and TRBJ2-7, with 10 positions matching TRBD1. J lost 3 bases, V lost 5 bases, and 8 bases had no gene match. The V gene's germline CDR1 is SGHRS and CDR2 YFSETQ. The CDR3 covers 15 residues. The CDR3 DNA follows: TGCGCCAGCAGGCCTCGACAGGGGGCAGACTACGAGCAGTACTTC. Translating it yields CASRPRQGADYEQYF.

The rearrangement links TRBV28 to TRBJ2-6; TRBD1 agrees at 7 bases. There are 17 residues in the CDR3. Unmatched junction bases numbered 12, after V lost 6 bases and J lost 4 bases. Germline V gene sequence: CDR1 MDHEN, CDR2 SYDVKM. The CDR3 region is CASSTTQTGFGANVLTF. CDR3 bases: TGTGCCAGCAGCACTACGCAGACAGGGTTCGGGGCCAACGTCCTGACTTTC. The full variable domain, its missing parts supplied by reference TRBV28 and TRBJ2-6, is DVKVTQSSRYLVKRTGEKVFLECVQDMDHENMFWYRQDPGLGLRLIYFSYDVKMKEKGDIPEGYSVSREKKERFSLILESASTNQTSMYLCASSTTQTGFGANVLTFGAGSRLTVL.

The rearrangement links TRBV27 to TRBJ2-7, with 11 bases that match TRBD2. Germline V gives CDR1 MNHEY, CDR2 SMNVEV (reference sequence). This CDR3 comprises 15 residues. Trimming took 4 bases from V and 4 from J; bases not matched to a gene: 6. The CDR3 sequence: CASSWSGTSGYEQYF. In DNA, the CDR3 is TGTGCCAGCAGTTGGAGCGGGACTAGCGGATACGAGCAGTACTTC.

The chain is built from TRBV2 and TRBJ2-5; 7 bases align to TRBD1. The CDR3 contains 13 residues. The V gene end was trimmed by 5 bases and the J gene end by 3 bases; junction bases not matched to a gene: 3. Per germline, CDR1 SNHLY and CDR2 FYNNEI. The chain's CDR3 is CASSRDREETQYF. CDR3 sequence (DNA): TGTGCCAGCAGTAGGGACAGAGAAGAGACCCAGTACTTC.

J is TRBJ2-7 and V is TRBV6-6; possible D gene TRBD2, 6 bases. The CDR3 sequence is 15 residues long. Germline V gene sequence: CDR1 MNHNY, CDR2 SVGAGI (reference sequence). Trimming took 6 bases from V and 4 from J, leaving 19 bases between them. The CDR3 nucleotides read TGTGCCAGCAGATACGCCGGGACTGCCGATTACGAGCAGTACTTC. Its translation: CASRYAGTADYEQYF.